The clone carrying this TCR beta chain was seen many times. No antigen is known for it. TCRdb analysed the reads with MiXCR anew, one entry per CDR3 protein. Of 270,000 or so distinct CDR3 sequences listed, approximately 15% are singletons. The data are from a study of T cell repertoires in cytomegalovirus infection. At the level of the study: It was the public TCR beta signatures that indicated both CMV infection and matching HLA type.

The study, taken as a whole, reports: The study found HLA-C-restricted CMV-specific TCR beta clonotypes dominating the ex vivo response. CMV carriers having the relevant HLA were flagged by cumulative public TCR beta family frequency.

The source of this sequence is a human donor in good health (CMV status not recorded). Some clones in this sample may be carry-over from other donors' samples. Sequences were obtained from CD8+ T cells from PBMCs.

CDR3 sequence reads: CASNMGLVSNEQFF. The DNA of the CDR3 is TGTGCCAGCAACATGGGACTAGTGAGCAATGAGCAGTTCTTC. The chain employs TRBV7-2 and TRBJ2-1; 8 nucleotides align to TRBD2. The V gene end was trimmed by 7 bases and the J gene end by 6 bases; junction bases not matched to a gene: 8. Per germline, CDR1 SGHTA and CDR2 FQGNSA. The CDR3 sequence is 14 residues long.